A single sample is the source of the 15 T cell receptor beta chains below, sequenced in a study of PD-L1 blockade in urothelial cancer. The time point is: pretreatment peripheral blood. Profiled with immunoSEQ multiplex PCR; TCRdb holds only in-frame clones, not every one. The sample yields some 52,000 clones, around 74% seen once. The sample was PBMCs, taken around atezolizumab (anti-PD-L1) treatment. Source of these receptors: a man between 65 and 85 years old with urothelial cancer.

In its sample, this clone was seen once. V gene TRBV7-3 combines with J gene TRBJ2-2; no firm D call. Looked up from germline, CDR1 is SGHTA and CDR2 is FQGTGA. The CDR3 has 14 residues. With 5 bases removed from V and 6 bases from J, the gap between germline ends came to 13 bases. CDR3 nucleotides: TGTGCCAGCAGCCTCACTCCCGGAGCCGGGGAGCTGTTTTTT. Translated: CASSLTPGAGELFF.

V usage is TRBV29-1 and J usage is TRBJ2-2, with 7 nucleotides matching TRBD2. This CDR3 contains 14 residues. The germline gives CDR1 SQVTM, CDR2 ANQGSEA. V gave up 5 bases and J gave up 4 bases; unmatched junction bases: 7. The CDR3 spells CSVRPGGGTGELFF. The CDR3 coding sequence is TGCAGCGTTCGACCGGGAGGTGGCACCGGGGAGCTGTTTTTT.

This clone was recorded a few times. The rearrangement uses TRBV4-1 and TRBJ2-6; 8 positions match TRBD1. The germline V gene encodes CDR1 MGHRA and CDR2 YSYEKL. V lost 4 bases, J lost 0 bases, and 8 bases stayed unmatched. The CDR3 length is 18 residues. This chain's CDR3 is CASSPGQGGPSGANVLTF. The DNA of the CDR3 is TGCGCCAGCAGCCCCGGACAGGGTGGCCCCTCTGGGGCCAACGTCCTGACTTTC.

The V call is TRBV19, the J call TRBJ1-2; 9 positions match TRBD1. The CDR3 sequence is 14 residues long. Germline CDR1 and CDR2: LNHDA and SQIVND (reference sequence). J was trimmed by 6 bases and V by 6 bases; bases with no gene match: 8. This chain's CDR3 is CASRRPGQGNGYTF. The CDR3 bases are TGTGCCAGTAGACGGCCGGGACAGGGAAATGGCTACACCTTC. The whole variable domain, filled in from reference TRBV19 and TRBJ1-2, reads DGGITQSPKYLFRKEGQNVTLSCEQNLNHDAMYWYRQDPGQGLRLIYYSQIVNDFQKGDIAEGYSVSREKKESFPLTVTSAQKNPTAFYLCASRRPGQGNGYTFGSGTRLTVV.

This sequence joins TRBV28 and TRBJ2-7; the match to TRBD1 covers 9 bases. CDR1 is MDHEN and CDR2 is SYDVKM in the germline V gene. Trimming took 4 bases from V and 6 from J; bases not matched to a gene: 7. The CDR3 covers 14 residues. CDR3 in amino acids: CASSSGTGNGEQYF. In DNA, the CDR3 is TGTGCCAGCAGTTCCGGGACAGGGAATGGCGAGCAGTACTTC.

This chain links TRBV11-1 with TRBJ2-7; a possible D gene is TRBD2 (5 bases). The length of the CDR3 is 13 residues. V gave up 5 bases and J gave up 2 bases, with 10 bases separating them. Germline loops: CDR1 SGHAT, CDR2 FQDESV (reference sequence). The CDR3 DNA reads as TGTGCCAGCAGCAAAGCGGTAACCTACGAGCAGTACTTC. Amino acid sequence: CASSKAVTYEQYF.

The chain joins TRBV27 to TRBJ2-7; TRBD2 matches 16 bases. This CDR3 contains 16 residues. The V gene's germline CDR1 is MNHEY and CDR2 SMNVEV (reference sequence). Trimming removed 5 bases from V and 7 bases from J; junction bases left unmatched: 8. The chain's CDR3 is CASSPRGTSGGGEQYF. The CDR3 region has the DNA TGTGCCAGCAGTCCGCGGGGGACTAGCGGGGGGGGTGAGCAGTACTTC.

CDR3 sequence reads: CASGPPGLAALSPYEQYF. The DNA of the CDR3 is TGTGCTAGTGGTCCACCGGGACTAGCGGCGCTTAGTCCCTACGAGCAGTACTTC. The chain recombines TRBV12-5 with TRBJ2-7; TRBD2 agrees at 11 bases. V was clipped by 5 bases and J by 2 bases; unmatched bases: 14. The CDR3 loop spans 18 amino acids. CDR1 is LGHNT and CDR2 is FRNRAP in the germline V gene.

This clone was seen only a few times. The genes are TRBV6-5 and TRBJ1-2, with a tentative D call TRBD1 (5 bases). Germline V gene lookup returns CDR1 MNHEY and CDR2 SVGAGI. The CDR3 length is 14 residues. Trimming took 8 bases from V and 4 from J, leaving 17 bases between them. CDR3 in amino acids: CASRRDGLLYGYTF. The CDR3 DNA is TGTGCCAGCCGCCGGGACGGACTACTCTATGGCTACACCTTC.

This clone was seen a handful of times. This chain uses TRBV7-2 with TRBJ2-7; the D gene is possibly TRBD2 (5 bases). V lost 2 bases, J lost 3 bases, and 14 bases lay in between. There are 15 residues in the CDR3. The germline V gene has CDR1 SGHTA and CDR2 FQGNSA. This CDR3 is CASSLSPGSHYEQYF. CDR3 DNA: TGTGCCAGCAGCTTATCTCCGGGATCCCACTACGAGCAGTACTTC.

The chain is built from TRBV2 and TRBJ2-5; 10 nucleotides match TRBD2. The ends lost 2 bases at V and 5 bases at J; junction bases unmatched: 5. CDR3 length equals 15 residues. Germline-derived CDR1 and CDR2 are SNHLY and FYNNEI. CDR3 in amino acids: CASSEKRGGRETQYF. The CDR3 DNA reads TGTGCCAGCAGTGAAAAGCGGGGGGGCCGGGAGACCCAGTACTTC. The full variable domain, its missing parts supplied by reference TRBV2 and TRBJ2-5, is EPEVTQTPSHQVTQMGQEVILRCVPISNHLYFYWYRQILGQKVEFLVSFYNNEISEKSEIFDDQFSVERPDGSNFTLKIRSTKLEDSAMYFCASSEKRGGRETQYFGPGTRLLVL.

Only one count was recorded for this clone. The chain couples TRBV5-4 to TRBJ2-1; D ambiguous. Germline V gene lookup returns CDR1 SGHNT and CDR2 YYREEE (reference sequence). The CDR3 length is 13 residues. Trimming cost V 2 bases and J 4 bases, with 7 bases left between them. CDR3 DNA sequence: TGTGCCAGCAGCTTTACAGAATACAATGAGCAGTTCTTC. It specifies CASSFTEYNEQFF.

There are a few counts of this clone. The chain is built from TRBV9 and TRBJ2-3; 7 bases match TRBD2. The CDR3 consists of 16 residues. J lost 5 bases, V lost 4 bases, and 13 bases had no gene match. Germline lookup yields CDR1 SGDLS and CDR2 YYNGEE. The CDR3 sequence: CASSPLGGGFGDTQYF. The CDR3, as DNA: TGTGCCAGCAGCCCCCTTGGGGGAGGGTTTGGAGATACGCAGTATTTT.

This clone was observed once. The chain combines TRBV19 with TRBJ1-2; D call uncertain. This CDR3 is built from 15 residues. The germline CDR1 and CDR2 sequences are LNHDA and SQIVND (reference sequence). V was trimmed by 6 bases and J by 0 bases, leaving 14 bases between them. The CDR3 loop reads CASRTWGEANYGYTF. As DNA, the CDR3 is TGTGCCAGTAGGACATGGGGAGAAGCTAACTATGGCTACACCTTC.

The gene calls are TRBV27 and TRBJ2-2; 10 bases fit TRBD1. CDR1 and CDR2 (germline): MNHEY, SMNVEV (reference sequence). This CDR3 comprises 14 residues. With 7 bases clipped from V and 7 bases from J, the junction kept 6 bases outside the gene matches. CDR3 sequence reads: CASKGQGLVGELFF. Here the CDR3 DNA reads TGTGCCAGCAAGGGACAGGGGTTGGTCGGGGAGCTGTTTTTT.